The rows below give T cell receptor beta chains drawn from one sample of a study of T cell changes during pregnancy in multiple sclerosis. Assay: immunoSEQ multiplex PCR; the TCRdb copy retains only in-frame clones and omits some. In the table there are tens of thousands of clones, roughly nine tenths of which are singletons. The sequencing used CD8+ T cells from peripheral blood mononuclear cells, collected in the second trimester of pregnancy. These receptors all stem from a female donor with multiple sclerosis, enrolled in a pregnancy study. The CDR3 runs from the conserved cysteine through the conserved F or W. Fields, in order: J gene, D gene, V gene, clone size, CDR3 protein, CDR3 DNA. D genes are given only for firm matches. The size field is filled for only some rows; it gives once, few, many or a size class.

>TRBJ1-5|-|TRBV4-3|-
CASSPEQGYQPQHF
TGCGCCAGCAGCCCAGAACAGGGTTATCAGCCCCAGCATTTT
>TRBJ2-6|-|TRBV9|once
CASSVGSSGANVLTF
TGTGCCAGCAGCGTAGGGAGCTCTGGGGCCAACGTCCTGACTTTC
>TRBJ2-3|-|TRBV7-7|-
CASSSTSGVMDTQYF
TGTGCTAGCAGCTCGACGAGCGGTGTGATGGATACGCAGTATTTT
>TRBJ2-5|TRBD2|TRBV2|-
CASSEAGSGSDQETQYF
TGTGCCAGCAGTGAAGCGGGGAGCGGGAGCGACCAAGAGACCCAGTACTTC
>TRBJ1-1|-|TRBV9|-
CASSVGRGAGTEAFF
TGTGCCAGCAGCGTAGGCAGGGGCGCCGGGACTGAAGCTTTCTTT
>TRBJ1-1|-|TRBV10-3|-
CAISESGGEGEAFF
TGTGCCATCAGTGAGTCGGGTGGTGAGGGTGAAGCTTTCTTT
>TRBJ2-1|TRBD2|TRBV28|-
CASSPPGLAAYNEQFF
TGTGCCAGCAGCCCTCCGGGACTAGCGGCCTACAATGAGCAGTTCTTC
>TRBJ2-3|TRBD1|TRBV28|once
CASRTTGGWTDTQYF
TGTGCCAGCAGGACGACAGGGGGCTGGACAGATACGCAGTATTTT
>TRBJ2-7|TRBD2|TRBV10-3|-
CAISESQRERSYEQYF
TGTGCCATCAGTGAGTCTCAGCGGGAACGCTCCTACGAGCAGTACTTC
>TRBJ2-7|TRBD2|TRBV6-5|-
CASSYGLAGDYEQYF
TGTGCCAGCAGCTACGGACTAGCGGGAGACTACGAGCAGTACTTC
>TRBJ2-7|-|TRBV6-5|-
CASSSFSSYEQYF
TGTGCCAGCAGTTCGTTTAGCTCCTACGAGCAGTACTTC
>TRBJ2-7|TRBD1|TRBV6-1|-
CASSEGTGAPYEQYF
TGTGCCAGCAGTGAGGGGACAGGGGCGCCCTACGAGCAGTACTTC
>TRBJ2-1|TRBD2|TRBV6-4|-
CASSVLAGGRDEQFF
TGTGCCAGCAGTGTACTAGCGGGGGGGCGCGATGAGCAGTTCTTC
>TRBJ2-5|-|TRBV27|-
CASSFSLLETQYF
TGTGCCAGCAGTTTTTCCCTATTAGAGACCCAGTACTTC
>TRBJ2-7|-|TRBV9|-
CASSVDSAYEQYF
TGTGCCAGCAGCGTAGACAGTGCTTACGAGCAGTACTTC
>TRBJ2-1|TRBD2|TRBV6-1|-
CASSEVGGSYNEQFF
TGTGCCAGCAGTGAAGTCGGCGGGAGCTACAATGAGCAGTTCTTC
>TRBJ1-4|TRBD1|TRBV28|-
CASRGDREATNEKLFF
TGTGCCAGCAGGGGGGACAGAGAGGCAACTAATGAAAAACTGTTTTTT
>TRBJ2-1|-|TRBV4-1|-
CASSQDSYNEQFF
TGCGCCAGCAGCCAAGATAGTTACAATGAGCAGTTCTTC
>TRBJ2-3|TRBD2|TRBV27|-
CASSFLVASGTDTQYF
TGTGCCAGCAGTTTCTTAGTCGCTAGCGGTACAGATACGCAGTATTTT
>TRBJ2-1|-|TRBV11-2|-
CASSLDPDFYNEQFF
TGTGCCAGCAGCTTAGATCCGGACTTCTACAATGAGCAGTTCTTC
>TRBJ2-2|-|TRBV2|once
CASIGQTNTGELFF
TGTGCCAGCATTGGGCAGACGAACACCGGGGAGCTGTTTTTT
>TRBJ1-1|-|TRBV11-3|-
CASSGRLDGDTEAFF
TGTGCCAGCAGCGGCCGACTCGACGGGGACACTGAAGCTTTCTTT
>TRBJ1-1|-|TRBV9|-
CASSGGDGEPEAFF
TGTGCCAGCAGCGGGGGGGACGGTGAGCCTGAAGCTTTCTTT
>TRBJ1-5|-|TRBV28|-
CASSTTVLGNQPQHF
TGTGCCAGCAGTACGACAGTCCTAGGCAATCAGCCCCAGCATTTT
>TRBJ2-1|TRBD1|TRBV12-5|-
CASGFGTGGNNEQFF
TGTGCTAGTGGTTTTGGAACAGGGGGTAACAATGAGCAGTTCTTC
>TRBJ2-1|TRBD2|TRBV5-1|-
CASSLEPSGSVDEQFF
TGCGCCAGCAGCTTGGAGCCTAGCGGGAGTGTGGATGAGCAGTTCTTC
>TRBJ2-7|-|TRBV29-1|-
CSVRDSGDYEQYF
TGCAGCGTGCGGGACTCCGGGGACTACGAGCAGTACTTC
>TRBJ2-3|TRBD2|TRBV6-4|few
CASSEAGGTDTQYF
TGTGCCAGCAGTGAGGCGGGAGGTACAGATACGCAGTATTTT
>TRBJ2-3|TRBD2|TRBV6-1|few
CASSGTSGGADTQYF
TGTGCCAGCAGTGGGACTAGCGGGGGGGCAGATACGCAGTATTTT
>TRBJ1-1|TRBD1|TRBV30|-
CAWSRQGVDEAFF
TGTGCCTGGAGTAGGCAGGGGGTGGATGAAGCTTTCTTT
>TRBJ1-3|TRBD1|TRBV18|-
CASSQDRGHRSTIYF
TGTGCCAGCTCCCAGGACAGGGGGCACCGGAGCACCATATATTTT
>TRBJ1-2|-|TRBV11-1|-
CASSFDNAYGYTF
TGTGCCAGCAGCTTCGACAATGCCTACGGCTACACCTTC